This T cell receptor (beta chain) was sequenced during a study of blood T cell repertoires in COVID-19. About the research overall: From T cells, B-cell-depleted T cells, or PBMCs came the material, which was cDNA or gDNA.

In its sample, this clone was seen many times. This CDR3 is built from 15 residues. V was cut by 5 bases and J by 2 bases, with 17 bases left in between. The germline V gene has CDR1 SGHRS and CDR2 YFSETQ. Clones were read by immunoSEQ multiplex PCR, and TCRdb kept only the in-frame ones, dropping some. Counted here are some 150,000 clones, roughly 77% occurring once; the ten biggest clones make up around 4%. The sequenced material came from peripheral blood. This sequence joins TRBV5-1 and TRBJ2-7; unclear D gene. This sequence was found in a man between 60 and 75 years old with acute or convalescent COVID-19. In DNA, the CDR3 is TGCGCCAGCAGAATTGGAGAGGCCTTGACCTACGAGCAGTACTTC. This gives the protein CASRIGEALTYEQYF.